This T cell receptor (beta chain) was obtained from a study of cytomegalovirus exposure and HLA in healthy donors (dated by TCRdb to the late 2010s). In terms of the full investigation: An earlier analysis of fewer than 750 of the donors reported over 250 Gb of sequence data and 95 million to 130 million unique TCR beta sequences obtained from 180 million or so T cells. Roughly 300 gigabases of sequencing data and tens of millions of unique TCR sequences were included in an early release covering 550 to 650 HLA-typed donors. Among the approximately 420 genotyped donors, approximately 76% belonged to the genetic ancestry cluster associated with self-reported Caucasian donors. The study was designed to test whether signatures of past pathogen exposure could be identified by cataloging public T cell receptors. The study used immunosequencing to profile the T cell repertoires of several hundred subjects and linked those repertoires to cytomegalovirus serostatus. Along with the 666-subject first cohort, a separate validation cohort of more than 90 different subjects was used. High-throughput TCR immunosequencing, statistical association of individual TCRs with disease status, and machine learning were combined to predict cytomegalovirus infection status. A later analysis re-examined previously published TCR beta repertoires from 610 or so donors and added high-resolution HLA genotyping to investigate patterns of TCR occurrence. Rather than using new phenotypic data, the later analysis identified candidate immune exposures from TCR beta sequences and from how often those sequences occurred across donors. An earlier analysis of approximately 580 of the donors used high-throughput TCR beta sequencing to judge whether each TCR beta V gene segment behaved as functional or pseudogenic. Donor age, sex, ethnicity and CMV serostatus were compiled together with the repertoire data. A later genetic analysis used genome-wide SNP genotypes for about 65% of the 666 donors, treating that subset as a discovery cohort. All discovery cohort repertoires had been generated on a single sequencing platform. HLA typing covered class I and class II loci at four-digit resolution. The number of donors typed differed by locus, with roughly 629-640 for A, B, C, DRB1 and DQB1, over 500 for DQA1, 606 for DPA1, and around 430 for DPB1. A handful of DR-DQ haplotypes were handled as single units for association and clustering because linkage in the cohort was strong. Across 398 genotyped donors of the cohort, an average of approximately 220,000 unique TCR beta nucleotide sequences per donor were sequenced, and 15% to 20% of those sequences were non-productive.

From the germline V gene, CDR1 is SGHVS and CDR2 is FQNEAQ. Its CDR3 holds 15 amino acids, cysteine through phenylalanine. Only the CDR3 portion is preserved as DNA: 45 bases, with reading frame beginning at the first base. The V end gives up 7 bases and the J end 6 bases, leaving 10 bases in the junction not matched to a gene. The receptor library was made with the immunoSEQ multiplex PCR assay. For the multiplex PCR, a mixture combining 60 forward primers for TCR Vbeta segments and 13 reverse primers for TCR Jbeta segments was used. A multiplex PCR assay on genomic DNA amplified the CDR3 region of rearranged TCR beta genes. The Illumina HiSeq System was used to sequence the amplified TCR beta libraries as 87-base-pair reads. As for how the authors treated the data: A later analysis counted about 82 million unique TCR beta chains across the 600 to 850 repertoires, and about 10 million of these chains were shared by at least two donors. Raw reads were error-corrected and collapsed into unique sequences with a nearest-neighbor algorithm that merged closely related sequences to remove PCR and sequencing errors. CDR3 sequences were aligned to IMGT reference sequences to assign V, D and J gene segments. For a sequence to be retained, a match of at least six nucleotides to both a V gene segment and a J gene segment was required. A rearrangement was called productive if the CDR3 had no stop codons and remained in frame with V and J, and every other rearrangement was called non-productive. CDR3 was defined by IMGT convention, running from the second conserved V-encoded cysteine to the conserved J-encoded phenylalanine. In an earlier analysis of more than 550 of the donors, sequences lacking an unambiguous match to a single V gene segment were excluded. An earlier analysis of 587 of the donors called V segments functional above 56.7% productive rearrangements and segregating when the between-donor standard deviation exceeded 5%. A statistical classification framework was built for diagnosing cytomegalovirus status from the catalog of TCR beta chain sequences. V and J gene assignment, in a later analysis, came from comparing TCR nucleotide sequences with IMGT/GENE-DB human TR gene sequences. A later analysis assigned CDR3 sequences and most-parsimonious VDJ recombination scenarios with the TCRdist pipeline. In a later analysis, each TCR beta chain was defined by its CDR3 amino acid sequence together with its V-gene family, and reads lacking a unique V-gene family were excluded. In a later analysis, 450 to 600 highly shared, low-generation-probability nucleotide sequences were removed to address suspected cross-contamination and a sequencing artifact. A later analysis calculated a clonal expansion index for each public chain from normalized within-repertoire ranks of inferred template counts. In a later analysis, generation probabilities were computed using a VDJ recombination model fitted to out-of-frame rearrangements, and the results were checked against IGoR. A later analysis scored TCR-TCR, TCR-HLA and TCR-CMV co-occurrence with hypergeometric tests, applying a repertoire-size bias correction to TCR pairs. False discovery rates were estimated in a later analysis by permuting HLA or CMV assignments 20 times. In a later analysis, co-occurring TCRs were grouped using DBSCAN, and TCRdist sequence similarity was added for clustering within HLA-allele-positive subsets. Repertoires with fewer than 30,000 or more than 120,000 public chains, plus five repertoires with anomalous nucleotide sharing, were excluded from co-occurrence clustering. TCRdb re-hosts the immuneACCESS table, in-frame sequences only. Its copies lack some clones; in the studies checked, an unresolved V gene accounts for under half of them, and the cause for the rest is not known. That table gives V, J and clone size, and the DNA gave D and trimming. The table for this sample lists roughly 150,000 clones; over 75% of them were counted only once. The ten largest clones add up to less than 2% of the sample.

Regarding this clone: Its specific antigen is unknown. There are no base qualities to consult, and no much larger clone falls within one base.

In total, approximately 700 healthy bone marrow donors made up the cohort. At the time of sampling, all cohort members were nominally healthy, though unrecorded immune exposures were likely present. The donor was CMV seronegative and belonged to the group of 352 seronegative cohort members. A peripheral blood sample was collected from each donor, and TCR beta sequencing was performed on peripheral blood mononuclear cells. Genomic DNA was extracted from the blood cell samples with the Qiagen DNeasy Blood Extraction Kit. Beyond this particular receptor, the publication reports: In a later analysis, TCR association rates were found to vary across HLA loci, with the most associated TCRs seen for DRB1 alleles and the fewest for HLA-C alleles. In the study, some 180 TCR beta chains were listed as associated with cytomegalovirus. The earlier analysis of nearly 600 of the donors excluded approximately 15 rarely observed V segments, including chromosome 9 orphons, because counts were too low. The cohort was sequenced for TCR beta chains only, and without alpha or paired-chain data the features that could be detected were limited. When HLA alleles, especially DR and DQ, strongly co-occurred, TCR associations were difficult to assign to individual alleles. An association between a missense DCLRE1C variant and V-gene and J-gene trimming of TCR beta chains was found in a later genetic analysis and replicated in an independent cohort. Across donors, most TCR sequences were observed very rarely, whereas some public TCRs were present in many individuals. In a later analysis, around 15,000 TCR beta sequences were associated with specific HLA alleles at a false discovery rate of 0.05. Linkage disequilibrium might explain the correlated functional status among segregating V segments, but an unknown experimental factor could not be ruled out. Roughly uniform sequencing depth across donors was assumed in presence/absence analyses, although this assumption may not hold. Several of the top co-occurrence clusters appeared to be linked to parvovirus B19, influenza, CMV and Epstein-Barr virus, according to a later analysis. CMV serostatus was the only immune exposure information available for the cohort. A further reported finding was that TCR beta sequences accurately predicted the HLA-A and HLA-B alleles for most subjects in the first cohort. HLA typing was unavailable for some donors at each locus, so association tests used only the typed subset. An earlier analysis of around 600 of the donors showed that most TCR beta V segments appeared in productive rearrangements either about 87% or about 30% of the time, which broadly matched IMGT annotations. Some IMGT-functional V segments, including TRBV6-2 and TRBV6-3, could not be told apart with the 87-base-pair reads, so those segments were excluded. According to a later genetic analysis, donors in an Asian-associated ancestry cluster had fewer N-insertions in productive TCRs than the approximately 690-donor mean. It was suggested by the authors that the approach could potentially be generalized to other disease states and immunological phenotypes. Cytomegalovirus status was reported to be diagnosed by the classifier with high specificity and sensitivity in both the original and validation cohorts. In a later analysis, HLA-associated TCR beta chains were found to be more clonally expanded and to have lower generation probabilities than equally common non-associated chains. A group of highly shared sequence variants was considered likely to be a technical artifact of the sequencing pipeline. Most CMV-associated TCR beta chains appeared to be HLA-restricted in a later analysis, and the HLA associations seemed to be driven largely by CMV exposure. In vitro tests confirmed that a few of the cytomegalovirus-associated TCR beta chains recognize cytomegalovirus antigens.

This chain is built from TRBV7-8 and TRBJ2-2; TRBD1 aligns with 8 central bases. Input material: PBMCs. The sequence was obtained from a young woman in good health and CMV-seronegative. The CDR3 region reads CASKSDRAYAGELFF. The nucleotide sequence is TGTGCCAGCAAGTCGGACAGGGCCTATGCCGGGGAGCTGTTTTTT.